One and the same sample provided the 8 T cell receptor beta chains below, sequenced in a study of blood T cell repertoires in COVID-19. Clones were read by immunoSEQ multiplex PCR, and TCRdb kept only the in-frame ones, dropping some. The table records about 250,000 clones, roughly 82% of them present only once. Specimen: peripheral blood. The receptor set was obtained from a woman of 80 years or more with COVID-19, enrolled during active disease.

The rearrangement joins TRBV5-6 to TRBJ1-1; D gene unclear. The CDR3 is 15 residues long. Between the trimmed V and J ends, which lost 1 base and 4 bases, there was a span of 14 bases. Germline V lookup: CDR1 SGHDT, CDR2 YYEEEE. The CDR3 coding sequence is TGTGCCAGCAGCTTGATGTGGGAAGGGAGCACTGAAGCTTTCTTT. Translated, it gives CASSLMWEGSTEAFF. Filled out from reference TRBV5-6 and TRBJ1-1, the complete variable domain reads DAGVTQSPTHLIKTRGQQVTLRCSPKSGHDTVSWYQQALGQGPQFIFQYYEEEERQRGNFPDRFSGHQFPNYSSELNVNALLLGDSALYLCASSLMWEGSTEAFFGQGTRLTVV.

The genes are TRBV19 and TRBJ1-1, with D possibly TRBD1 on 5 matching bases. Germline V gene lookup returns CDR1 LNHDA and CDR2 SQIVND (reference sequence). Trimming took 6 bases from V and 1 from J, leaving 15 bases between them. This CDR3 region has 15 residues. CDR3 nucleotide sequence: TGTGCCAGTAGGTCCGGGGGTTCGGGGAACACTGAAGCTTTCTTT. Residues: CASRSGGSGNTEAFF.

This rearrangement joins TRBV5-4 to TRBJ2-6, with 10 bases lining up with TRBD1. The V gene's germline CDR1 is SGHNT and CDR2 YYREEE (reference sequence). V was clipped by 4 bases and J by 0 bases; unmatched bases: 7. The CDR3 has 18 residues. The CDR3 coding sequence is TGTGCCAGCAGCCCCGGGGGGACAGGGGTCTCTGGGGCCAACGTCCTGACTTTC. Protein sequence: CASSPGGTGVSGANVLTF.

This CDR3 reads CASSLAAGGNYGYTF. In nucleotides, the CDR3 is TGTGCCAGCAGCTTGGCCGCAGGGGGCAACTATGGCTACACCTTC. The chain couples TRBV5-6 to TRBJ1-2; TRBD1 matches 8 bases. The CDR3 runs 15 residues. With V trimmed by 0 bases and J by 2 bases, 3 bases remained unmatched. The germline gives CDR1 SGHDT, CDR2 YYEEEE.

The V call is TRBV19, the J call TRBJ1-4, with 8 bases aligning to TRBD1. CDR3 size: 14 residues. Germline assignment: CDR1 LNHDA and CDR2 SQIVND (reference sequence). Trimming at V came to 6 bases and at J to 4 bases, leaving 4 bases not matched to a gene. CDR3 amino acids: CASRPGGRNEKLFF. CDR3 sequence (DNA): TGTGCCAGTAGGCCAGGGGGCCGTAATGAAAAACTGTTTTTT.

This chain joins TRBV6-6 and TRBJ2-3, with a weak D call TRBD1 (5 bases). Deletions cut 2 bases from V and 2 bases from J, with 8 bases between. The CDR3 length is 14 residues. Per germline, CDR1 MNHNY and CDR2 SVGAGI (reference sequence). CDR3 residues: CASSYVTVTDTQYF. The CDR3 nucleotides are TGTGCCAGCAGTTACGTGACAGTCACAGATACGCAGTATTTT.

The chain links TRBV2 to TRBJ1-4; unclear D gene. CDR1 is SNHLY and CDR2 is FYNNEI in the germline V gene. The CDR3 covers 16 residues. Trimming cost V 5 bases and J 1 base, with 14 bases left between them. The CDR3 here is CASSNMRVGTNEKLFF. The CDR3 nucleotides are TGTGCCAGCAGTAATATGAGGGTAGGAACTAATGAAAAACTGTTTTTT.

The CDR3 DNA follows: TGTGCCAGCAGCAATGGACAGGGGGCGGATAATCAGCCCCAGCATTTT. Encoded protein: CASSNGQGADNQPQHF. The V and J genes are TRBV3-1 (or the pseudogene TRBV3-2) and TRBJ1-5, with TRBD1 matching 11 bases. CDR1 LGHDT and CDR2 YNNKEL come from the germline V gene (reference sequence). J was trimmed by 4 bases and V by 5 bases; bases with no gene match: 7. This CDR3 is built from 16 residues.